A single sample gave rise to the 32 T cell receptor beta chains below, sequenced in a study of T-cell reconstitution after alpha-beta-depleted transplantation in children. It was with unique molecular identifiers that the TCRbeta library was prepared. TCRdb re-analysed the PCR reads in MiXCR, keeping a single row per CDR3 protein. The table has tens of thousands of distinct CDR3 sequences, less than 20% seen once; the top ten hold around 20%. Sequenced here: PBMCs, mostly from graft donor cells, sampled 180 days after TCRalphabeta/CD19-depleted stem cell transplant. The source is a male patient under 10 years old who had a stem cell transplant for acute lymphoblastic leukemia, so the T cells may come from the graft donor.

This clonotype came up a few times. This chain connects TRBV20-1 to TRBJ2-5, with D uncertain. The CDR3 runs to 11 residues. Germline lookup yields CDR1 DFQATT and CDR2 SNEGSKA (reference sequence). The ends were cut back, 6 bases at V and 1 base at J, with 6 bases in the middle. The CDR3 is CSAQTQETQYF. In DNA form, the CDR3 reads TGCAGTGCCCAGACCCAAGAGACCCAGTACTTC.

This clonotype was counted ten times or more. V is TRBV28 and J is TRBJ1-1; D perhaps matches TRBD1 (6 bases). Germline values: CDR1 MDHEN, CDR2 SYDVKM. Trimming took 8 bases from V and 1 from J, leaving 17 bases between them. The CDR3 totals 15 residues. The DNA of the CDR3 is TGTGCCAGCGGCAGGGGAGGGTTTTCGAACACTGAAGCTTTCTTT. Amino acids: CASGRGGFSNTEAFF.

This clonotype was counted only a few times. Here the CDR3 reads CASSSRITEKLFF. The CDR3, as DNA: TGTGCCAGCAGCTCCCGTATAACTGAAAAACTGTTTTTT. This chain connects TRBV7-9 to TRBJ1-4; D is uncertain. The CDR3 has 13 residues. The germline CDR1 and CDR2 sequences are SEHNR and FQNEAQ (reference sequence). V was shortened by 4 bases and J by 7 bases, with 10 bases between the two germline ends.

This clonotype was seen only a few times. CDR3 sequence (DNA): TGCAGTGCCGCTAGCGGGGGCCCCACAGATACGCAGTATTTT. Protein sequence: CSAASGGPTDTQYF. The rearrangement links TRBV20-1 to TRBJ2-3, with 10 bases lining up with TRBD2. In germline, CDR1 is DFQATT, CDR2 SNEGSKA (reference sequence). V was pared by 6 bases and J by 2 bases, with 5 bases of the junction left unmatched. CDR3 length: 14 residues.

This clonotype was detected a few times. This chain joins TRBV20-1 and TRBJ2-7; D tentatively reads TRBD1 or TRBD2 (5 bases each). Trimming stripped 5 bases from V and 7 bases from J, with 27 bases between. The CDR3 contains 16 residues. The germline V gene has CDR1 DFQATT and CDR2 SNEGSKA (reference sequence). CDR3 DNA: TGCAGTGCTGGTCAGAGCTTGGATCCTGCGTGGGGGGAGCAGTACTTC. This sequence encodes CSAGQSLDPAWGEQYF.

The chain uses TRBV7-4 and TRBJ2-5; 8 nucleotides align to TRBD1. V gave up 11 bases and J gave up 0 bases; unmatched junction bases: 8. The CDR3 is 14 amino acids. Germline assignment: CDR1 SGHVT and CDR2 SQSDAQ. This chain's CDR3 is CAPRTGCYQETQYF. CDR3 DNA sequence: TGTGCCCCGAGGACAGGGTGTTACCAAGAGACCCAGTACTTC.

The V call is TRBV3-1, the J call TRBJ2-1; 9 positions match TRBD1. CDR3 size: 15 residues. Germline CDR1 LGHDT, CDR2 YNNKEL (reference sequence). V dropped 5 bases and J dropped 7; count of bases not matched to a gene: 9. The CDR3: CASSLPGTGQNEQFF. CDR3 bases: TGTGCCAGCAGCTTACCCGGGACAGGGCAAAATGAGCAGTTCTTC.

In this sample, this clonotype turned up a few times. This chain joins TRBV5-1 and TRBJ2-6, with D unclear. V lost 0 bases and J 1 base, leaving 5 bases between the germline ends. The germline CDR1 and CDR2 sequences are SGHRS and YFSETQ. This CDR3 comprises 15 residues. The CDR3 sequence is CASSLVISGANVLTF. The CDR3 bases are TGCGCCAGCAGCTTGGTAATATCTGGGGCCAACGTCCTGACTTTC.

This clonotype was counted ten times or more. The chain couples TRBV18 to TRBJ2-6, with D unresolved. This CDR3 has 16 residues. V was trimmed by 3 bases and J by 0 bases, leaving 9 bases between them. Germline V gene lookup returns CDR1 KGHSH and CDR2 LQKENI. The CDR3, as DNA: TGTGCCAGCTCACCGACGGCCAACTCTGGGGCCAACGTCCTGACTTTC. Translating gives CASSPTANSGANVLTF.

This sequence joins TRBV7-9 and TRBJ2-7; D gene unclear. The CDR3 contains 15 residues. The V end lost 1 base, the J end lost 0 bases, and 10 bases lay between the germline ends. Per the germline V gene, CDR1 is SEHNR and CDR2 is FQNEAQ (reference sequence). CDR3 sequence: CASSLGRTSSYEQYF. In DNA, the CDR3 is TGTGCCAGCAGCTTAGGTCGGACGAGCTCCTACGAGCAGTACTTC.

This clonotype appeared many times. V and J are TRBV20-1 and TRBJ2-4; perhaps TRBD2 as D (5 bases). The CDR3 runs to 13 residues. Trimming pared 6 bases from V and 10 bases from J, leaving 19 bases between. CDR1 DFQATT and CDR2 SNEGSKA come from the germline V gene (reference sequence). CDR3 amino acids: CSAPTAGRGIQYF. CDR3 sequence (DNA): TGCAGTGCACCAACCGCGGGCAGAGGTATTCAGTACTTC.

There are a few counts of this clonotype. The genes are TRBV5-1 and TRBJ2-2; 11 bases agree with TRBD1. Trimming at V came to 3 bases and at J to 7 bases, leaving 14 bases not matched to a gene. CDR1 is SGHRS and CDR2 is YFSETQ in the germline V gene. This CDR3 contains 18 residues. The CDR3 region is CASSSFFTDRGRDGELFF. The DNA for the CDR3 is TGCGCCAGCAGCTCCTTCTTTACGGACAGGGGGCGAGACGGGGAGCTGTTTTTT.

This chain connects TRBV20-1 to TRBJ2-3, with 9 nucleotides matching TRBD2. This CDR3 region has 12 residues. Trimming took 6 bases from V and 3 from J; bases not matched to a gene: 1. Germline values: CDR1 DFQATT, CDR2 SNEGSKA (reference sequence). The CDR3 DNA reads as TGCAGTGCGGGACTAGCAACAGATACGCAGTATTTT. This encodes CSAGLATDTQYF.

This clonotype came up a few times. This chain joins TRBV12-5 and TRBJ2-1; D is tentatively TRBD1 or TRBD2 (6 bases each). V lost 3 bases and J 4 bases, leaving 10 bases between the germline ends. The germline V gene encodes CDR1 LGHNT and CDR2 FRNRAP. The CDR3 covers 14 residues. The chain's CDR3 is CASGFGGGYNEQFF. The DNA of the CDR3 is TGTGCTAGTGGTTTCGGGGGCGGATACAATGAGCAGTTCTTC.

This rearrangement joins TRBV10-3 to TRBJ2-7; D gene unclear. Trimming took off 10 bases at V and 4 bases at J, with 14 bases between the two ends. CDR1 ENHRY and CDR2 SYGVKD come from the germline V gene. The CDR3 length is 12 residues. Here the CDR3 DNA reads TGTGCCACGTCGGACGGAACATACGAGCAGTACTTC. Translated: CATSDGTYEQYF.

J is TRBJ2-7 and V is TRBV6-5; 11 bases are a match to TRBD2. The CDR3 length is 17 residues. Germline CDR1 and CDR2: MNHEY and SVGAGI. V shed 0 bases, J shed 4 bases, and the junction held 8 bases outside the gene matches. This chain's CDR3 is CASSYSIGTSGGYEQYF. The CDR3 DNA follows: TGTGCCAGCAGTTACTCGATAGGAACTAGCGGGGGTTACGAGCAGTACTTC.

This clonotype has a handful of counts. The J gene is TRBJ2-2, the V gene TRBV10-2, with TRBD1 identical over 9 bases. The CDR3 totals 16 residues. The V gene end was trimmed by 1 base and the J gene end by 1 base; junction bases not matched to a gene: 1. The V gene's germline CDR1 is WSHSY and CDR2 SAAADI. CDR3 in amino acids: CASSEWTGVNTGELFF. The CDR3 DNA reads TGCGCCAGCAGTGAGTGGACAGGGGTGAACACCGGGGAGCTGTTTTTT.

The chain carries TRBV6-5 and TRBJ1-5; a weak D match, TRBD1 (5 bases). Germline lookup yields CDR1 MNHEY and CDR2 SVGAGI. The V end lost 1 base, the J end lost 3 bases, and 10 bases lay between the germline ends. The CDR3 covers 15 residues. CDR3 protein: CASSYLTGLNQPQHF. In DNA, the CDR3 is TGTGCCAGCAGTTACTTAACAGGTCTCAATCAGCCCCAGCATTTT.

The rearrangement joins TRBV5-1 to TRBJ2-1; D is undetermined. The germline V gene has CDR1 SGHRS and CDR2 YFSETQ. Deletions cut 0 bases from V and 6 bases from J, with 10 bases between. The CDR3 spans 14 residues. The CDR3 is CASSLDYPGNEQFF. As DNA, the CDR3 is TGCGCCAGCAGCTTGGACTACCCTGGCAATGAGCAGTTCTTC.

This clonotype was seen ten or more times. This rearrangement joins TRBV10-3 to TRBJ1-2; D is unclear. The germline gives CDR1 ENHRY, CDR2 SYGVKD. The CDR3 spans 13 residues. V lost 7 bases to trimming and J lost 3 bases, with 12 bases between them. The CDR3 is CAITHSGDYGYTF. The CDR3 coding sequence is TGTGCCATCACACACTCCGGCGACTATGGCTACACCTTC.

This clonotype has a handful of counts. As DNA, the CDR3 is TGTGCCATCAGTCCCGGACTAGCGGGGGGGCCTAGGGCAGATACGCAGTATTTT. This sequence encodes CAISPGLAGGPRADTQYF. The J gene is TRBJ2-3, the V gene TRBV10-3, with 15 bases lining up with TRBD2. Germline-derived CDR1 and CDR2 are ENHRY and SYGVKD. The J segment lost 4 bases and the V segment lost 5 bases, leaving 10 bases of the junction unmatched. This CDR3 has 18 amino acids.

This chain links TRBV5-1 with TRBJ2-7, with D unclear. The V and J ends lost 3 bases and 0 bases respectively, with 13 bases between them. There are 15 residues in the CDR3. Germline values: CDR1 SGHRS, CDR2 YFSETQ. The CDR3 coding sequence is TGCGCCAGCAGCTCTCCTCACGCAAGCTCCTACGAGCAGTACTTC. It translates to CASSSPHASSYEQYF.

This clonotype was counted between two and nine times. DNA for the CDR3: TGCAGTGCTATCCCTTGGGGGGGTGAGTCCACAGATACGCAGTATTTT. It yields the protein CSAIPWGGESTDTQYF. The chain recombines TRBV20-1 with TRBJ2-3; 7 positions match TRBD2. The CDR3 is 16 residues long. Germline V gene lookup returns CDR1 DFQATT and CDR2 SNEGSKA (reference sequence). After removal of 4 bases from V and 2 bases from J, the junction contained 12 bases not matched to a gene.

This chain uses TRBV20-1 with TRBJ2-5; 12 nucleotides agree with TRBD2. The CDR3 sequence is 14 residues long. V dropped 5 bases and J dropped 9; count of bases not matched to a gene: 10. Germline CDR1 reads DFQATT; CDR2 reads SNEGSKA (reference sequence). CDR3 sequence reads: CSAYVPSGRGSQYF. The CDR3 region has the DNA TGCAGTGCTTACGTGCCTAGCGGGAGGGGGTCCCAGTACTTC.

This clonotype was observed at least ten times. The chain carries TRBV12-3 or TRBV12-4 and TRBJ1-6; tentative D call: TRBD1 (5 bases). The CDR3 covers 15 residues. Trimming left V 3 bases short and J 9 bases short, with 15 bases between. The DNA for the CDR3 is TGTGCCAGCAGTTTGTTCGTCCCAGGGACTTCACCCCTCCACTTT. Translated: CASSLFVPGTSPLHF.

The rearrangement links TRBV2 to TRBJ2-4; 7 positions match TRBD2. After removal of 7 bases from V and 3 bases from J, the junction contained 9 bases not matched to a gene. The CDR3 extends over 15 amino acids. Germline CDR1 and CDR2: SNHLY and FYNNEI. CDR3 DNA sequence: TGTGCCAGCACAGGGTTTCGGGAGGTCAAAAACATTCAGTACTTC. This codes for CASTGFREVKNIQYF.

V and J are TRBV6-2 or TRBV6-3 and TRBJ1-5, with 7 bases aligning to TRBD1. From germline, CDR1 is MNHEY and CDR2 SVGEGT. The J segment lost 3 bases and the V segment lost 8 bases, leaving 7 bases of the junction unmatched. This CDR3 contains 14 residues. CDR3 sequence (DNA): TGTGCCAGCGGAACAGGGGCCAACAATCAGCCCCAGCATTTT. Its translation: CASGTGANNQPQHF.

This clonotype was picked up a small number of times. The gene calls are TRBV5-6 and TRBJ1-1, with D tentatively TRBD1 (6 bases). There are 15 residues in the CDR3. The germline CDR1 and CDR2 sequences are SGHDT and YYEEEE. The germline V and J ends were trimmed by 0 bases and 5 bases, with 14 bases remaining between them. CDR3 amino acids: CASSLVPGVGTEAFF. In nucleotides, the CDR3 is TGTGCCAGCAGCTTGGTGCCAGGGGTGGGGACTGAAGCTTTCTTT.

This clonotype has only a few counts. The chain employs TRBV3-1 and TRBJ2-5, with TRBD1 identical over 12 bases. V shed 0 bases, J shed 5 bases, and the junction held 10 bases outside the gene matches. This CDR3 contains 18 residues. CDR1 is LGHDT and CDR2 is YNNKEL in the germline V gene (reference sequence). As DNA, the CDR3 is TGTGCCAGCAGCCAAGATTCGGGGACAGGGGGCCGAGGGGAGACCCAGTACTTC. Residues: CASSQDSGTGGRGETQYF.

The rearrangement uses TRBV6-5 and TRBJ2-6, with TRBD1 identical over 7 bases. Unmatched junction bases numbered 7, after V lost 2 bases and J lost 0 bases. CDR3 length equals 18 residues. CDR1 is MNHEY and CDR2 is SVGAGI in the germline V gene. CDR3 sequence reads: CASSYPRQGPSGANVLTF. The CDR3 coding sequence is TGTGCCAGCAGTTACCCCCGACAGGGCCCCTCTGGGGCCAACGTCCTGACTTTC.

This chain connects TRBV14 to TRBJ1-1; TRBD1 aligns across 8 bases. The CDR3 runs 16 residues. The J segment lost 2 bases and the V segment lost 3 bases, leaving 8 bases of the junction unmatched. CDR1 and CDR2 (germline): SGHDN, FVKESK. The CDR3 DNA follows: TGTGCCAGCAGCCAGTCCCACGGACAGGGAAACACTGAAGCTTTCTTT. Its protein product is CASSQSHGQGNTEAFF.

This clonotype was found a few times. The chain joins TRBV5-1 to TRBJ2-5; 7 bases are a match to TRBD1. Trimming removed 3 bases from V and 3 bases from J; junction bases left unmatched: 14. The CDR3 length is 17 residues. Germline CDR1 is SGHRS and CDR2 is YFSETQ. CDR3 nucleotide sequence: TGCGCCAGCAGCTGGAACAGAGGGGGCCGGGGTAAAGAGACCCAGTACTTC. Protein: CASSWNRGGRGKETQYF.